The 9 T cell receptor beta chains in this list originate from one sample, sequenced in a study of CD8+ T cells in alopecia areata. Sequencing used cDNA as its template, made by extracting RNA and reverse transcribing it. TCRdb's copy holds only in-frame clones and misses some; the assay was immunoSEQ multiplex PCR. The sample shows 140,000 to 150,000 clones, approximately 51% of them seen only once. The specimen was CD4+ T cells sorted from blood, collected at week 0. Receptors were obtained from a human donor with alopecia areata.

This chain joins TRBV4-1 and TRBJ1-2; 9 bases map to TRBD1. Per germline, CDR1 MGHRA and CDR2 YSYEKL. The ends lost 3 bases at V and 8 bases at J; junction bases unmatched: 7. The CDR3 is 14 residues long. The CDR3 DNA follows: TGCGCCAGCAGCCAGGCCGGGACAGGGTTAGGCTACACCTTC. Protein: CASSQAGTGLGYTF.

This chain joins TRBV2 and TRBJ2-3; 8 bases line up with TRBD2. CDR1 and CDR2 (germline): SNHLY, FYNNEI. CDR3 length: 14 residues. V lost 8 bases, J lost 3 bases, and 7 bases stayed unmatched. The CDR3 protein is CASGAGAGTDTQYF. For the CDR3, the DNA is TGTGCCAGCGGAGCGGGAGCAGGTACAGATACGCAGTATTTT.

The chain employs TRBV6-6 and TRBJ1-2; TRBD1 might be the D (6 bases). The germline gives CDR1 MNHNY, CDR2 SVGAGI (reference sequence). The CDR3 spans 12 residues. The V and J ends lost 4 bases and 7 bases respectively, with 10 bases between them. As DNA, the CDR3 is TGTGCCAGCAGTTGGGGGGGCCCTGGCTACACCTTC. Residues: CASSWGGPGYTF.

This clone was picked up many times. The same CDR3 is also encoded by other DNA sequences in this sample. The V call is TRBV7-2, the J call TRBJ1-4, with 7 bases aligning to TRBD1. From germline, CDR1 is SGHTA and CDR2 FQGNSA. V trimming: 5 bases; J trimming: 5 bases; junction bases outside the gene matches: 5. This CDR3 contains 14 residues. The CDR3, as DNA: TGTGCCAGCAGCCTACAGGGGCTAAATGAAAAACTGTTTTTT. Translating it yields CASSLQGLNEKLFF.

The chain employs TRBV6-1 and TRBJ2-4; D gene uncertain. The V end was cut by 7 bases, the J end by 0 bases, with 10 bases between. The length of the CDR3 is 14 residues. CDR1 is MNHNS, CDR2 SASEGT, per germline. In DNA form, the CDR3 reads TGTGCCAGCAAGCCTCCACTAGCCAAAAACATTCAGTACTTC. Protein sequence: CASKPPLAKNIQYF.

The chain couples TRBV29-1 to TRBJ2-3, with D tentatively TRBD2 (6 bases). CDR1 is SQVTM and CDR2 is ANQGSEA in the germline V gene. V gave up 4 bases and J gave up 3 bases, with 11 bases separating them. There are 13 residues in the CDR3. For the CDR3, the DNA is TGCAGCGTTGCTAGGGACTTTACAGATACGCAGTATTTT. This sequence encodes CSVARDFTDTQYF.

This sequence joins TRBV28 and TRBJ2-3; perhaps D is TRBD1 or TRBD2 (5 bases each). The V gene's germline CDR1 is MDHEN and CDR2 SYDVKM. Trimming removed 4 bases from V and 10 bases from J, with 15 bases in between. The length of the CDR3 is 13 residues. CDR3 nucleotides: TGTGCCAGCAGTTGGGGACGTGTCAAGCCGCAGTATTTT. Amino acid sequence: CASSWGRVKPQYF.

The CDR3 region has the DNA TGTGCCAGCAGCCGACTACGGACAGGGCGGGGAGGCTACACCTTC. Amino acids: CASSRLRTGRGGYTF. The rearrangement uses TRBV2 and TRBJ1-2; 8 nucleotides match TRBD1. This CDR3 is built from 15 residues. In germline, CDR1 is SNHLY, CDR2 FYNNEI. With V trimmed by 6 bases and J by 8 bases, 14 bases remained unmatched.

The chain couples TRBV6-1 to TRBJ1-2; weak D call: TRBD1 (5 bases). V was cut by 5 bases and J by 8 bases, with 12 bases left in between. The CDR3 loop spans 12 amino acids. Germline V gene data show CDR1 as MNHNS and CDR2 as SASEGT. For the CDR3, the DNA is TGTGCCAGCAGTTATTCCGGGGGAGGCTACACCTTC. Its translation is CASSYSGGGYTF.